A selection of T cell receptor beta chains follows, all from one sample in a study of blood T cell repertoires in COVID-19. Repertoires were generated with immunoSEQ multiplex PCR, while TCRdb's copy carries only in-frame clones and drops some. This table has 150,000 to 200,000 clones, approximately 80% appearing once. Sample: peripheral blood. The receptor source for this set is a human donor in a cohort sampled during active COVID-19. Each CDR3 is given with its conserved first and last residue. A D gene is named only where the DNA matches it firmly. Not all rows give a size; the values are once, few, many and, for expanded clones, a class.

clone_size j_call d_call v_call cdr3_aa cdr3_nt
few TRBJ1-6 - TRBV19 CASRPGQTNSPLHF TGTGCCAGTCGCCCCGGACAGACAAATTCACCCCTCCACTTT
many TRBJ1-3 - TRBV7-2 CASSLEYGNTIYF TGTGCCAGCAGCTTGGAGTATGGAAACACCATATATTTT
- TRBJ2-3 TRBD2 TRBV6-2/TRBV6-3 CASSRTSGTQYF TGTGCCAGCAGTAGGACTAGCGGGACGCAGTATTTT
- TRBJ1-4 TRBD1 TRBV7-8 CASRSGGPTNEKLFF TGTGCCAGCAGGTCAGGGGGGCCGACTAATGAAAAACTGTTTTTT
once TRBJ2-5 TRBD2 TRBV5-4 CASSSGLAGTEETQYF TGTGCCAGCAGCTCGGGACTAGCGGGGACCGAAGAGACCCAGTACTTC
- TRBJ2-7 - TRBV6-5 CASQSVSYEQYF TGTGCCAGCCAATCAGTTTCCTACGAGCAGTACTTC
- TRBJ1-5 - TRBV6-1 CASSDRGASNQPQHF TGTGCCAGCAGTGATCGGGGAGCTAGCAATCAGCCCCAGCATTTT
- TRBJ1-1 - TRBV9 CASSVGGLQNTEAFF TGTGCCAGCAGCGTAGGCGGACTACAGAACACTGAAGCTTTCTTT
few TRBJ1-2 - TRBV2 CASNGLQRYGYTF TGTGCCAGCAATGGCTTACAACGCTATGGCTACACCTTC
- TRBJ2-7 - TRBV6-5 CASKDSNSYEQYF TGTGCCAGCAAGGACTCAAACTCCTACGAGCAGTACTTC
- TRBJ2-3 TRBD2 TRBV6-2/TRBV6-3 CASSPRREGGTDTQYF TGTGCCAGCAGTCCGCGGCGGGAGGGAGGCACAGATACGCAGTATTTT
- TRBJ2-3 TRBD1 TRBV28 CASRGQGGGTDTQYF TGTGCCAGCAGGGGACAGGGCGGTGGCACAGATACGCAGTATTTT
- TRBJ2-7 - TRBV10-2 CASSEARGAEQYF TGCGCCAGCAGTGAGGCCCGGGGGGCCGAACAGTACTTC
- TRBJ2-5 - TRBV7-2 CASSFKSRGGLQETQYF TGTGCCAGCAGCTTTAAATCCCGAGGTGGACTACAAGAGACCCAGTACTTC
- TRBJ2-7 TRBD1 TRBV5-3 CARSGRDRAKDYEQYF TGTGCCAGAAGCGGGCGGGACAGGGCGAAAGACTACGAGCAGTACTTC
- TRBJ2-3 TRBD1 TRBV12-5 CASGTPPGQLIDTQYF TGTGCTAGTGGCACACCCCCGGGACAGCTCATAGATACGCAGTATTTT
few TRBJ2-7 - TRBV7-9 CASSSFTDFRAEQYF TGTGCCAGCAGCTCGTTCACGGACTTTAGGGCCGAGCAGTACTTC
- TRBJ1-2 - TRBV9 CASSVGPLVGLLGYTF TGTGCCAGCAGCGTAGGTCCGCTAGTGGGACTATTGGGCTACACCTTC
once TRBJ1-5 TRBD1 TRBV6-1 CASSALQGVVDQPQHF TGTGCCAGCAGTGCGCTGCAGGGGGTCGTCGATCAGCCCCAGCATTTT
few TRBJ1-2 - TRBV5-6 CASSLVGREDGYTF TGTGCCAGCAGCTTGGTTGGCAGGGAAGATGGCTACACCTTC
- TRBJ2-3 - TRBV6-2/TRBV6-3 CASSLSSSVTDTQYF TGTGCCAGCAGCCTTTCCTCTAGCGTCACAGATACGCAGTATTTT
- TRBJ2-1 - TRBV11-3 CASSFGQTDYNEQFF TGTGCCAGCAGCTTCGGACAGACAGACTACAATGAGCAGTTCTTC
- TRBJ1-5 - TRBV19 CATSGQGGQPQHF TGTGCCACCTCAGGGCAGGGAGGCCAGCCCCAGCATTTT
- TRBJ2-7 TRBD2 TRBV24-1 CATSDPTSGGYEQYF TGTGCCACCAGTGACCCGACTAGCGGGGGGTACGAGCAGTACTTC
- TRBJ2-3 - TRBV6-2/TRBV6-3 CASSFYRVGKEDTQYF TGTGCCAGCAGTTTCTACAGGGTCGGGAAAGAAGATACGCAGTATTTT
- TRBJ2-2 TRBD1 TRBV5-6 CASSLLTGNPTGELFF TGTGCCAGCAGCTTACTGACAGGGAACCCGACCGGGGAGCTGTTTTTT
- TRBJ2-3 - TRBV7-2 CASSPLARSDTQYF TGTGCCAGCAGCCCCCTAGCCCGTAGTGATACGCAGTATTTT
few TRBJ2-5 TRBD2 TRBV5-1 CASGTSGTNYQETQYF TGCGCCAGCGGGACTAGCGGAACCAACTACCAAGAGACCCAGTACTTC
few TRBJ2-2 - TRBV6-2/TRBV6-3 CASSLGNTGELFF TGTGCCAGCAGTCTAGGTAACACCGGGGAGCTGTTTTTT
- TRBJ2-1 - TRBV19 CASGPRGHNEQFF TGTGCCAGCGGACCTAGGGGCCACAATGAGCAGTTCTTC
- TRBJ2-5 - TRBV24-1 CATSEQGRYQETQYF TGTGCCACCAGTGAGCAGGGAAGGTACCAAGAGACCCAGTACTTC
- TRBJ2-3 TRBD2 TRBV7-7 CASSLGLAEDTQYF TGTGCTAGCAGCTTAGGACTAGCGGAAGATACGCAGTATTTT
- TRBJ1-1 - TRBV27 CASSPAGGSWNTEAFF TGTGCCAGCAGCCCGGCGGGGGGGAGCTGGAACACTGAAGCTTTCTTT
- TRBJ2-7 - TRBV5-5 CASSVTAASEQYF TGTGCCAGCAGCGTAACAGCGGCGAGCGAGCAGTACTTC
- TRBJ1-5 - TRBV10-2 CASSEYYSNQPQHF TGCGCCAGCAGTGAGTATTATAGCAATCAGCCCCAGCATTTT
- TRBJ2-2 TRBD1 TRBV19 CASTIQGTTGELFF TGTGCCAGTACCATACAGGGGACCACCGGGGAGCTGTTTTTT
- TRBJ2-7 - TRBV27 CASSFSSSYEQYF TGTGCCAGCAGTTTTTCGAGTTCCTACGAGCAGTACTTC
- TRBJ2-3 - TRBV29-1 CSVDAGTTDTQYF TGCAGCGTTGACGCGGGGACCACAGATACGCAGTATTTT
- TRBJ1-1 TRBD1 TRBV19 CASSLGTGVTEAFF TGTGCCAGTAGTCTCGGGACAGGGGTTACTGAAGCTTTCTTT
- TRBJ1-2 TRBD1 TRBV18 CASSPNRQGPNYGYTF TGTGCCAGCTCACCCAATCGACAGGGACCAAATTATGGCTACACCTTC
- TRBJ2-2 TRBD1 TRBV5-4 CASSTGQGATRELFF TGTGCCAGCAGCACCGGACAGGGGGCGACCAGGGAGCTGTTTTTT
- TRBJ1-1 TRBD1 TRBV12-5 CASGFTTGTMAEAFF TGTGCTAGTGGTTTTACGACAGGGACGATGGCTGAAGCTTTCTTT
once TRBJ1-2 TRBD1 TRBV5-6 CASSFRDRAAPNYGYTF TGTGCCAGCAGCTTCCGGGACAGGGCAGCTCCTAACTATGGCTACACCTTC
- TRBJ2-7 - TRBV5-1 CASSPGGSGLSYEQYF TGCGCCAGCAGCCCCGGGGGTTCGGGACTCTCCTACGAGCAGTACTTC
few TRBJ1-3 - TRBV7-3 CASEEPDSGNTIYF TGTGCCAGCGAGGAACCGGACTCTGGAAACACCATATATTTT
- TRBJ1-5 - TRBV6-5 CASSYSGGGSNQPQHF TGTGCCAGCAGTTACTCCGGGGGGGGCAGCAATCAGCCCCAGCATTTT
few TRBJ1-1 - TRBV28 CASSRGGLSPEAFF TGTGCCAGCAGCCGGGGGGGTCTCAGTCCTGAAGCTTTCTTT
- TRBJ2-5 - TRBV5-6 CASSLDSSRETQYF TGTGCCAGCAGCTTGGATTCTAGCAGGGAGACCCAGTACTTC
- TRBJ1-5 - TRBV14 CASPPLGGLANGSNQPQHF TGTGCCAGCCCGCCCTTAGGGGGTTTGGCCAACGGTAGCAATCAGCCCCAGCATTTT
- TRBJ1-5 TRBD1 TRBV28 CASSPGGGSNQPQHF TGTGCCAGCAGCCCAGGGGGCGGGAGCAATCAGCCCCAGCATTTT
- TRBJ2-3 - TRBV9 CASSVGGGGTDTQYF TGTGCCAGCAGCGTAGGAGGGGGAGGCACAGATACGCAGTATTTT
- TRBJ1-1 - TRBV18 CASSPKGGDTEAFF TGTGCCAGCTCACCAAAGGGAGGGGACACTGAAGCTTTCTTT
- TRBJ1-2 TRBD1 TRBV6-5 CASRRTGGILGGYTF TGTGCCAGCAGACGGACAGGGGGCATACTAGGTGGCTACACCTTC